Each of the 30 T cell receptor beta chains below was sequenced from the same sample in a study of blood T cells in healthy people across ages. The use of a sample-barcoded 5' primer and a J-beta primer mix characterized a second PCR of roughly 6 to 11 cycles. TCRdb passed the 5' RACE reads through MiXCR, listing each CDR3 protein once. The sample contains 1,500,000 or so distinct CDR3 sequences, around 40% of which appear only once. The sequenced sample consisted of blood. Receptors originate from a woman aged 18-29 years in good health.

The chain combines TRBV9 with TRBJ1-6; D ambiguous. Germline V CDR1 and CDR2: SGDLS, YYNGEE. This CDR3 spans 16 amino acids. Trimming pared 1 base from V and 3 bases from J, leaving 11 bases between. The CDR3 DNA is TGTGCCAGCAGCGTAACGGACGGAGACTATAATTCACCCCTCCACTTT. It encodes CASSVTDGDYNSPLHF. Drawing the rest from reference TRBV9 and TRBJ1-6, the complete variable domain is DSGVTQTPKHLITATGQRVTLRCSPRSGDLSVYWYQQSLDQGLQFLIQYYNGEERAKGNILERFSAQQFPDLHSELNLSSLELGDSALYFCASSVTDGDYNSPLHFGNGTRLTVT.

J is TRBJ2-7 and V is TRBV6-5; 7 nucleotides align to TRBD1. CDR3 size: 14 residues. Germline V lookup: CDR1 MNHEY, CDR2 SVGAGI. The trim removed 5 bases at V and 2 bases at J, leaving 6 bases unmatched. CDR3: CASSRQGGPYEQYF. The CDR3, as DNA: TGTGCCAGCAGTAGACAGGGTGGGCCCTACGAGCAGTACTTC.

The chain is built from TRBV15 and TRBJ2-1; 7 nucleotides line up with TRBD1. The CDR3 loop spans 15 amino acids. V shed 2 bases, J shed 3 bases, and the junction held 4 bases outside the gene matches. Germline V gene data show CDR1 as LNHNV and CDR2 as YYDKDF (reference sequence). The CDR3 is CATSRTRDSYNEQFF. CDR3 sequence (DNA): TGTGCCACCAGCAGAACCCGGGACAGCTACAATGAGCAGTTCTTC.

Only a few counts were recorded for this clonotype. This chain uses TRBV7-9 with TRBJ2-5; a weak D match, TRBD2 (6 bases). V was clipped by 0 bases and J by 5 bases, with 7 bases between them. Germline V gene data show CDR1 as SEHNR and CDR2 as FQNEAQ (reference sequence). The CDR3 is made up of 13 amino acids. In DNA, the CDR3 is TGTGCCAGCAGCTTAGCCGCGGGGGAGACCCAGTACTTC. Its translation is CASSLAAGETQYF.

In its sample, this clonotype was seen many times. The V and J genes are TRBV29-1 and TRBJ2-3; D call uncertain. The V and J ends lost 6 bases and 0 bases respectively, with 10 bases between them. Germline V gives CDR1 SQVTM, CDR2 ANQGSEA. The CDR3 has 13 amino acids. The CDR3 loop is CSVRPPSTDTQYF. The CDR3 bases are TGCAGCGTCCGACCCCCTAGCACAGATACGCAGTATTTT.

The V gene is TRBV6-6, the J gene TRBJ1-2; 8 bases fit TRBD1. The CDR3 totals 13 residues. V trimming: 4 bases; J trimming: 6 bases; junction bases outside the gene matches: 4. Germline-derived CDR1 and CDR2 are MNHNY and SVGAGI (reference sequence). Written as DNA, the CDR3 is TGTGCCAGCAGTTGGGTGACAGGGGATGGCTACACCTTC. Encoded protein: CASSWVTGDGYTF.

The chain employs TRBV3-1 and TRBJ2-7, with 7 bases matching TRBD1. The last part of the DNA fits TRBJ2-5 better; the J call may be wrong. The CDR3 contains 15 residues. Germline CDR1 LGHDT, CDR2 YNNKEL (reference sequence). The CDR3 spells CASSQDFTGQKTQYF. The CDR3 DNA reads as TGTGCCAGCAGCCAAGATTTCACGGGACAGAAGACCCAGTACTTC.

CDR3 amino acids: CASSQDSQINEKLFF. CDR3 DNA sequence: TGTGCCAGCAGCCAAGATTCGCAGATTAATGAAAAACTGTTTTTT. The rearrangement links TRBV4-2 to TRBJ1-4, with unresolved D. Germline V gene data show CDR1 as LGHNA and CDR2 as YNFKEQ. Trimming removed 0 bases from V and 4 bases from J, with 9 bases in between. The CDR3 is 15 residues long.

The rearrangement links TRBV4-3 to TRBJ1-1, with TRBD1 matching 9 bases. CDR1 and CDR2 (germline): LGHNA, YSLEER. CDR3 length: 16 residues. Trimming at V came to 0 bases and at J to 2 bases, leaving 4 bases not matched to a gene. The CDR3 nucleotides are TGCGCCAGCAGCCAAGAAGGGACAGGGACCAACACTGAAGCTTTCTTT. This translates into CASSQEGTGTNTEAFF.

CDR3 protein: CASSQTGTGVYEQYF. DNA of the CDR3: TGTGCCAGCAGCCAAACGGGGACTGGGGTCTACGAGCAGTACTTC. The chain couples TRBV7-2 to TRBJ2-7; D perhaps matches TRBD2 (6 bases). This CDR3 region has 15 residues. V was trimmed by 5 bases and J by 3 bases, leaving 17 bases between them. CDR1 and CDR2 (germline): SGHTA, FQGNSA.

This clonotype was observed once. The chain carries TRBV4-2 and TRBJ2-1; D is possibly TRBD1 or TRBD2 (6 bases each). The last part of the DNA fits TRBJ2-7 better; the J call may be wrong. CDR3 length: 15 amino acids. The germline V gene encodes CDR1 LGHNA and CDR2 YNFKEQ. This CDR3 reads CASSQPGAGYNEQYF. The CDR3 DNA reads TGTGCCAGCAGCCAACCGGGGGCGGGATACAATGAGCAGTACTTC.

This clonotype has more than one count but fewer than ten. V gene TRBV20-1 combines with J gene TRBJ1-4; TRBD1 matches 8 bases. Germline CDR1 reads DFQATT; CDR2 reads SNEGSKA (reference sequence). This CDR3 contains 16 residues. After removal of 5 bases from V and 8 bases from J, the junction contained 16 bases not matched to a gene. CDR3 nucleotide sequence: TGCAGTGCTGGGGACAGGAGAAGAGGGGGAGGGGAAAAACTGTTTTTT. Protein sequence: CSAGDRRRGGGEKLFF.

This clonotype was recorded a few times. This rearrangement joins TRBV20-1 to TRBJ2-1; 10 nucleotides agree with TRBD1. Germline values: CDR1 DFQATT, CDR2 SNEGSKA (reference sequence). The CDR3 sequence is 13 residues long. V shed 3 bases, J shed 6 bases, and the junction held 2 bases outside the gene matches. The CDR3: CSARDRGSNEQFF. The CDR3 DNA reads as TGCAGTGCTAGGGACAGGGGGTCCAATGAGCAGTTCTTC.

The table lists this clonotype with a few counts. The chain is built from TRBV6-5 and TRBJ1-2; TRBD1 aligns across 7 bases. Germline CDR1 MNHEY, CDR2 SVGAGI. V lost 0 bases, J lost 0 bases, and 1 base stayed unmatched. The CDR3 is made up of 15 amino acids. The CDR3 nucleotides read TGTGCCAGCAGTTACTCGGGGACAGCTAACTATGGCTACACCTTC. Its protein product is CASSYSGTANYGYTF.

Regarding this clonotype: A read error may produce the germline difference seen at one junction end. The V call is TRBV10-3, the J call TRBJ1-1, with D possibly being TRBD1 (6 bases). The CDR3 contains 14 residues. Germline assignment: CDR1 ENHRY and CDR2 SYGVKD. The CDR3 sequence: CTISEGGGNTEAFF. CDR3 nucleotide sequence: TGTACCATCAGTGAAGGGGGAGGTAACACTGAAGCTTTCTTT.

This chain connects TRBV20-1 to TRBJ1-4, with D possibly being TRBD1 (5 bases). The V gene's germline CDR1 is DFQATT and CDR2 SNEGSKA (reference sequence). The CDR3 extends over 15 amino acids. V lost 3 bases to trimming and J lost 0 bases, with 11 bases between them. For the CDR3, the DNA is TGCAGTGCTAGCCGGGGCGGCCCAACTAATGAAAAACTGTTTTTT. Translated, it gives CSASRGGPTNEKLFF.

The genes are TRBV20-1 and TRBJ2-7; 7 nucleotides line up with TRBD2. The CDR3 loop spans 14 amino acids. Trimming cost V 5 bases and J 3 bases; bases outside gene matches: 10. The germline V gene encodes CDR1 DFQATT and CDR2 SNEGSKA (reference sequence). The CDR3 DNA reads TGCAGTGCTCTAGACACCGGGAGGATCTACGAGCAGTACTTC. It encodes CSALDTGRIYEQYF.

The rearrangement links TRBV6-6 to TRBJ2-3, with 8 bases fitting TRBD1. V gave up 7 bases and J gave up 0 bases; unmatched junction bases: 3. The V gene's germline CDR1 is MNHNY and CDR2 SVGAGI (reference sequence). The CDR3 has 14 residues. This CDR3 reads CASNDRGSTDTQYF. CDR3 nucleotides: TGTGCCAGCAACGACAGGGGAAGCACAGATACGCAGTATTTT.

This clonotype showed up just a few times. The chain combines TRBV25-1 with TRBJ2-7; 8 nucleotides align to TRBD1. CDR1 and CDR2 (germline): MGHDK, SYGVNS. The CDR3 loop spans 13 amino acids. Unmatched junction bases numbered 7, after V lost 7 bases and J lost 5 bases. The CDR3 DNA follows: TGTGCCAGCACCCGGACAGGGCATGACGAGCAGTACTTC. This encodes CASTRTGHDEQYF.

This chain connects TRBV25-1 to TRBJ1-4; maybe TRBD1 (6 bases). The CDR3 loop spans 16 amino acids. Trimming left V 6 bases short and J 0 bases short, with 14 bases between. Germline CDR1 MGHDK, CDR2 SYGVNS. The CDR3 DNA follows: TGTGCCAGCAGCCTCCCTCAGGGGTCAACTAATGAAAAACTGTTTTTT. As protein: CASSLPQGSTNEKLFF.

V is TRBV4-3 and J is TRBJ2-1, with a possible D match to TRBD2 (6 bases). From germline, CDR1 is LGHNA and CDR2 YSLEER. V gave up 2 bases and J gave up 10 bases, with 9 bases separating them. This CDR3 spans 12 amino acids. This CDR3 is CASSQTSREQFF. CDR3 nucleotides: TGCGCCAGCAGCCAAACTAGCAGGGAGCAGTTCTTC.

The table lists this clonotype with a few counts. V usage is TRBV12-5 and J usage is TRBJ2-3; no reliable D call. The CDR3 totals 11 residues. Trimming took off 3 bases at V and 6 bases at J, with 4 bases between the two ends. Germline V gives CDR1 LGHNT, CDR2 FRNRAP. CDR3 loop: CASGLTDTQYF. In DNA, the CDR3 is TGTGCTAGTGGTTTAACCGATACGCAGTATTTT.

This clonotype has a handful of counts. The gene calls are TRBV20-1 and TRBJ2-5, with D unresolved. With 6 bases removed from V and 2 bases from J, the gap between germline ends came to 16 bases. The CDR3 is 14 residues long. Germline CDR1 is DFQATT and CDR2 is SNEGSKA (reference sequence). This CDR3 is CSASFARLQETQYF. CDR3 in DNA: TGCAGTGCCTCCTTCGCGCGGCTGCAAGAGACCCAGTACTTC.

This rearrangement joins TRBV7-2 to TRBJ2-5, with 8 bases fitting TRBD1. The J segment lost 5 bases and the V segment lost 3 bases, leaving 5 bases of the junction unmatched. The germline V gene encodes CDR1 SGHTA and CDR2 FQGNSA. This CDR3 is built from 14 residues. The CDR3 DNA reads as TGTGCCAGCAGCTTCGGACAGGGACGGGAGACCCAGTACTTC. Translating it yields CASSFGQGRETQYF.

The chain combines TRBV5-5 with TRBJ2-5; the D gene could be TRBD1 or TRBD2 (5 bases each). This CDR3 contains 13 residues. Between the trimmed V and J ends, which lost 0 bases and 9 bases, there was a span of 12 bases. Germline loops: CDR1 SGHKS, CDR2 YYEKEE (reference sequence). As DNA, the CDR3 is TGTGCCAGCAGCTTGGACGACAGAGGGGCCCAGTACTTC. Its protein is CASSLDDRGAQYF.

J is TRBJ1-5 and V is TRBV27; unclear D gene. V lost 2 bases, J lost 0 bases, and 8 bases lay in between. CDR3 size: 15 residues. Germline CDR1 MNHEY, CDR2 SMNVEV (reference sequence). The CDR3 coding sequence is TGTGCCAGCAGTTTAGCGGCGAATAGCAATCAGCCCCAGCATTTT. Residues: CASSLAANSNQPQHF.

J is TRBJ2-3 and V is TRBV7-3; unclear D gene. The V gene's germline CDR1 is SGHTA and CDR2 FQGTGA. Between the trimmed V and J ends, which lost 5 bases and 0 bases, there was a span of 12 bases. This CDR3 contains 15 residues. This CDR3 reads CASSPGVFSTDTQYF. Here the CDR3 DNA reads TGTGCCAGCAGCCCAGGCGTCTTTAGCACAGATACGCAGTATTTT.

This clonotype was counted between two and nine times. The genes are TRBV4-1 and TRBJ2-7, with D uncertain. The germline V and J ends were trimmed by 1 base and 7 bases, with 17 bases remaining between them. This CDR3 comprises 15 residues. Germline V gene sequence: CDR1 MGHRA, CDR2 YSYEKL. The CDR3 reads CASSQAPVSRREQYF. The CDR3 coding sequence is TGCGCCAGCAGCCAAGCCCCTGTAAGCCGGAGAGAGCAGTACTTC.

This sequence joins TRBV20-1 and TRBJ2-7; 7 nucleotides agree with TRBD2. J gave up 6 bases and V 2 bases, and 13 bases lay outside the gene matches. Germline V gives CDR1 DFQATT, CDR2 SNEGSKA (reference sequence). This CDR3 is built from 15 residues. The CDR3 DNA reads TGCAGTGCTAGACCTAAACGGGGGAGGGCCCTCGAGCAGTACTTC. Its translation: CSARPKRGRALEQYF.

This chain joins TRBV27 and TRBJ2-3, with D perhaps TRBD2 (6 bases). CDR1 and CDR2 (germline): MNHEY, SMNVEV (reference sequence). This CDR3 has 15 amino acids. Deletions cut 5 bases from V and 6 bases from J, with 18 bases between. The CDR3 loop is CASSTAPGVPDTQYF. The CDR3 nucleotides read TGTGCCAGCAGTACCGCCCCGGGAGTTCCGGATACGCAGTATTTT.